Sequencing of this T cell receptor (beta chain) was carried out in a study of CD4+ T cells in melanoma. Study findings and constraints: CD8+ T cell, macrophage and B cell function reportedly correlated with neoantigen-specific CD4+ T cells. In melanoma, neoantigen-specific CD4+ T cells reportedly differed in differentiation state.

As for this clone: Its specificity is not known.

Measured with immunoSEQ multiplex PCR; TCRdb has only the in-frame clones, and not every one. The sample includes about 10,000 clones, 68% seen only once; the top ten take more than 9.5%. The J segment lost 2 bases and the V segment lost 6 bases, leaving 12 bases of the junction unmatched. This CDR3 has 16 amino acids. Germline CDR1 and CDR2: KGHSH and LQKENI. V is TRBV18 and J is TRBJ2-7; TRBD1 matches 8 bases. Sequenced: cells from a culture (not recorded whether cultured in vitro). The TCR sequence derives from a human donor with melanoma. CDR3 residues: CASSPPGGWPAYEQYF. The CDR3 nucleotides are TGTGCCAGCTCTCCTCCAGGGGGCTGGCCGGCCTACGAGCAGTACTTC.